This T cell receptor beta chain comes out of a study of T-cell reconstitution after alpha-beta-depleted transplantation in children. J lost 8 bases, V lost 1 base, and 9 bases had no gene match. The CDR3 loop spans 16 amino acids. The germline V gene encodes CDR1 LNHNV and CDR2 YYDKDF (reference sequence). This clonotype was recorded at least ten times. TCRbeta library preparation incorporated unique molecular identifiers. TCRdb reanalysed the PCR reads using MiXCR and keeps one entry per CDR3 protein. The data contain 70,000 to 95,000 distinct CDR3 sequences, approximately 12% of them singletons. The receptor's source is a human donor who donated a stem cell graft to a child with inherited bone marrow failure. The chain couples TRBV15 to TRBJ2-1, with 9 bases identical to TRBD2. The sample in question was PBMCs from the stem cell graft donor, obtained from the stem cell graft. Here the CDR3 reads CATSRVTGSGGDEQFF. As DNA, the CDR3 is TGTGCCACCAGCAGAGTAACGGGTAGCGGGGGTGATGAGCAGTTCTTC.